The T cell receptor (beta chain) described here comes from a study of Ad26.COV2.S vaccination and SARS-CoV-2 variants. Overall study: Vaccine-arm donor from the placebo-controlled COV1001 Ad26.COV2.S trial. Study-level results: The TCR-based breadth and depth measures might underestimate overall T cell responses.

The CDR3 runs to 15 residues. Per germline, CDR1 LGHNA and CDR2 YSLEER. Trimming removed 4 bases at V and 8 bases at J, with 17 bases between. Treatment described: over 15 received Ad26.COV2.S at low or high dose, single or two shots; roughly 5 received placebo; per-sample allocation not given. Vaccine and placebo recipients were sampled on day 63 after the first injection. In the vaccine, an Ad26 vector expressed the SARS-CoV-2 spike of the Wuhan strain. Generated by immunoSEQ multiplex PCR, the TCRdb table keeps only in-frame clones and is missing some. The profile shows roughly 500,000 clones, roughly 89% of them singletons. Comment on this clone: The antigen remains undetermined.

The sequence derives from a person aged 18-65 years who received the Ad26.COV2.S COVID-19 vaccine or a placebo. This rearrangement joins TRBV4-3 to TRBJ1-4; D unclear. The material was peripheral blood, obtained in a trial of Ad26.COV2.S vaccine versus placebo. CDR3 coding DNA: TGCGCCAGCAGCCCAGGTTTGTCTGGTGACGAAAAACTGTTTTTT. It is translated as CASSPGLSGDEKLFF.